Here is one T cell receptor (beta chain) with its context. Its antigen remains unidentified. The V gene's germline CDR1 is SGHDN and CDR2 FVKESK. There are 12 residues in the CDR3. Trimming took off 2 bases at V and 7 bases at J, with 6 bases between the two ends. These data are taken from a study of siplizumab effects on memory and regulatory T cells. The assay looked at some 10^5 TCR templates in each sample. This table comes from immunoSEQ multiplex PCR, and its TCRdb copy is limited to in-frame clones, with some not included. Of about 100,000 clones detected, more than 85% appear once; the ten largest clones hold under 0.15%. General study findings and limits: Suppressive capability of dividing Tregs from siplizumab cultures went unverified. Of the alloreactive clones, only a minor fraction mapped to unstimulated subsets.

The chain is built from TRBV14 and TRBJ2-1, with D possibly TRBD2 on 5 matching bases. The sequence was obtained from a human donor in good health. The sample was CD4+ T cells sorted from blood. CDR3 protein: CASSQRGNEQFF. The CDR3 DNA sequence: TGTGCCAGCAGCCAACGAGGGAATGAGCAGTTCTTC.